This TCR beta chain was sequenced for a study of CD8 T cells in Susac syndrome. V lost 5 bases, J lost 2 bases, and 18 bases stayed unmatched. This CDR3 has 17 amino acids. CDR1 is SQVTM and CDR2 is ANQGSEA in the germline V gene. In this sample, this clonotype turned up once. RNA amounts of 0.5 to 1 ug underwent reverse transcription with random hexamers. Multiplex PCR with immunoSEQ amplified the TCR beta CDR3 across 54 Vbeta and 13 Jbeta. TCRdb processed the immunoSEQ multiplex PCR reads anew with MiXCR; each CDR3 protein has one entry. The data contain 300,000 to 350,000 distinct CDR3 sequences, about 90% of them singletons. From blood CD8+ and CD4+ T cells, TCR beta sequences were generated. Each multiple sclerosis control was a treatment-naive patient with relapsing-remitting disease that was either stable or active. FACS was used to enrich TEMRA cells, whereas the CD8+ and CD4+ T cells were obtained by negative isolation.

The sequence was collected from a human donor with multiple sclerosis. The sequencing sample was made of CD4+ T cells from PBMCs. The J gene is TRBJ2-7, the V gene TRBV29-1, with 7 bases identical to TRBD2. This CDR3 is CSVLTPPGGTKPYEQYF. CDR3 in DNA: TGCAGCGTTCTTACCCCCCCCGGGGGGACTAAACCCTACGAGCAGTACTTC.